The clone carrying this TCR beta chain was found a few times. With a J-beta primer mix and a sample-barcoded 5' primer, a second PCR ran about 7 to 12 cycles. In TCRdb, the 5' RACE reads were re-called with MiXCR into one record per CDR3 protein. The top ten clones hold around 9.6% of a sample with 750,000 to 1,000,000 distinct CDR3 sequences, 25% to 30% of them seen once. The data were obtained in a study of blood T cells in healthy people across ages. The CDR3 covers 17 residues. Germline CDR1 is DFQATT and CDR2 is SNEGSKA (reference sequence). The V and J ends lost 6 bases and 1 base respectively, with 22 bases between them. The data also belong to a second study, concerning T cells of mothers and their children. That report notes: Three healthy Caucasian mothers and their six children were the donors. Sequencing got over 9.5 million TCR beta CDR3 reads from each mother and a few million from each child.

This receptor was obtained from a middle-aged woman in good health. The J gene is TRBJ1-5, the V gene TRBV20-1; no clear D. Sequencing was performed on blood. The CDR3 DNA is TGCAGTGCACCGAAGGCTGGAGGGTCCGGAAGCAATCAGCCCCAGCATTTT. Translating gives CSAPKAGGSGSNQPQHF.